This TCR beta chain was obtained from a study of T cell repertoires in cytomegalovirus infection. As to this clonotype: Its antigen remains unidentified.

TCRdb re-analysed the reads in MiXCR, keeping a single row per CDR3 protein. The sample records some 590,000 distinct CDR3 sequences, under 45% being singletons. The CDR3 totals 16 residues. V lost 5 bases to trimming and J lost 1 base; unmatched junction nucleotides: 8. CDR1 and CDR2 from the germline V gene are SGHVS and FNYEAQ. The material sequenced was cultured PBMCs, taken from culture after CMV antigen stimulation. This clonotype was sampled from a human donor in good health (CMV status not recorded). Some clones in this sample may be carry-over from other donors' samples. The chain combines TRBV7-6 with TRBJ2-1; 7 bases are a match to TRBD2. CDR3: CASSVTPGGSYNEQFF. In DNA, the CDR3 is TGTGCCAGCAGCGTAACCCCCGGGGGGTCCTACAATGAGCAGTTCTTC.